The 14 T cell receptor beta chains below come from one sample, sequenced in a study of blood T cell repertoires in COVID-19 (TCRdb year 2020). The method behind the library was the immunoSEQ multiplex PCR assay. Held by TCRdb, this immuneACCESS table contains in-frame sequences only and omits some clones. Under half of the omission traces to an unresolved V gene where checked; the cause of the rest is unknown. In all, the sample holds approximately 470,000 clones, and about nine tenths of those were seen once. The top ten constitute 0.7% of the sample. The source material was PBMCs or T cells enriched from blood (not recorded which). These receptors all stem from a woman aged 18-30 years who had recovered from COVID-19.

The chain uses TRBV9 and TRBJ2-7; 10 nucleotides align to TRBD1. This CDR3 has 14 amino acids. Losses at the gene ends were 0 bases for V and 5 bases for J; bases not matched to a gene: 2. Germline CDR1 and CDR2: SGDLS and YYNGEE. The DNA of the CDR3 is TGTGCCAGCAGCGTAGGAGGGACAGGGGACGAGCAGTACTTC. Translation: CASSVGGTGDEQYF.

The chain joins TRBV5-8 to TRBJ2-7, with D possibly TRBD1 on 6 matching bases. The CDR3 spans 15 residues. Trimming stripped 4 bases from V and 6 bases from J, with 20 bases between. Looked up from germline, CDR1 is SGHTS and CDR2 is YDEGEE. CDR3 in DNA: TGTGCCAGCAGCCCCGGGACAACCGAACCCTCCGAGCAGTACTTC. Its protein product is CASSPGTTEPSEQYF.

Worth noting for this clone: Other DNA sequences within the sample encode an identical CDR3. This sequence joins TRBV7-2 and TRBJ2-1; the D is unclear. The CDR3 runs to 11 residues. Germline V lookup: CDR1 SGHTA, CDR2 FQGNSA. With 3 bases removed from V and 5 bases from J, the gap between germline ends came to 2 bases. CDR3 coding DNA: TGTGCCAGCAGCTTCAACAATGAGCAGTTCTTC. Its protein product is CASSFNNEQFF. The variable domain in full, completed from reference TRBV7-2 and TRBJ2-1, reads GAGVSQSPSNKVTEKGKDVELRCDPISGHTALYWYRQSLGQGLEFLIYFQGNSAPDKSGLPSDRFSAERTGGSVSTLTIQRTQQEDSAVYLCASSFNNEQFFGPGTRLTVL.

This chain links TRBV7-2 with TRBJ2-2, with unresolved D. V lost 1 base to trimming and J lost 3 bases, with 9 bases between them. CDR1 SGHTA and CDR2 FQGNSA come from the germline V gene. This CDR3 contains 15 residues. Here the CDR3 DNA reads TGTGCCAGCAGCTTAGGTCCTAGTGACACCGGGGAGCTGTTTTTT. It is translated as CASSLGPSDTGELFF.

The CDR3 reads CASSKGVDNRNEQFF. The CDR3 DNA is TGTGCCAGTAGTAAGGGGGTTGACAATCGCAATGAGCAGTTCTTC. J is TRBJ2-1 and V is TRBV19; the D gene is possibly TRBD1 (6 bases). This CDR3 has 15 residues. CDR1 and CDR2 from the germline V gene are LNHDA and SQIVND (reference sequence). Between the trimmed V and J ends, which lost 4 bases and 6 bases, there was a span of 16 bases.

The V and J genes are TRBV10-1 and TRBJ1-1; tentatively, D is TRBD1 (6 bases). Germline V lookup: CDR1 WNHNN, CDR2 SYGVQD (reference sequence). The CDR3 runs 14 residues. The V end was cut by 6 bases, the J end by 7 bases, with 18 bases between. The DNA for the CDR3 is TGCGCCAGCAGCTCGAAGGTAGGGGGAATTGAAGCTTTCTTT. This translates into CASSSKVGGIEAFF.

The chain is built from TRBV12-3 or TRBV12-4 and TRBJ2-2; weak D call: TRBD2 (6 bases). The ends were cut back, 6 bases at V and 4 bases at J, with 9 bases in the middle. The CDR3 loop spans 13 amino acids. The DNA for the CDR3 is TGTGCCAGCAGCAGACTAGTCACCGGGGAGCTGTTTTTT. Its translation: CASSRLVTGELFF.

The rearrangement links TRBV11-2 to TRBJ2-7; D is ambiguous. V lost 2 bases, J lost 0 bases, and 14 bases lay in between. CDR1 is SGHAT and CDR2 is FQNNGV in the germline V gene. CDR3 length equals 16 residues. CDR3 sequence: CASSLKQPVSSYEQYF. As DNA, the CDR3 is TGTGCCAGCAGCTTAAAACAGCCCGTGAGCTCCTACGAGCAGTACTTC.

This clone has a handful of counts. V is TRBV2 and J is TRBJ1-5, with 7 bases lining up with TRBD1. Germline V gives CDR1 SNHLY, CDR2 FYNNEI. The length of the CDR3 is 14 residues. V lost 4 bases to trimming and J lost 5 bases; unmatched junction nucleotides: 5. The CDR3 reads CASSGDSNYQPQHF. As DNA, the CDR3 is TGTGCCAGCAGTGGGGACAGTAATTATCAGCCCCAGCATTTT.

The V and J genes are TRBV2 and TRBJ1-1, with 7 bases aligning to TRBD1. The CDR3 covers 15 residues. Trimming took 6 bases from V and 5 from J; bases not matched to a gene: 12. CDR1 SNHLY and CDR2 FYNNEI come from the germline V gene. CDR3 sequence (DNA): TGTGCCAGCAGGATGACAGGGACGATGGGTACTGAAGCTTTCTTT. Protein: CASRMTGTMGTEAFF.

The genes are TRBV3-1 (or the pseudogene TRBV3-2) and TRBJ1-3; D possibly corresponds to TRBD1 (5 bases). The CDR3 sequence is 16 residues long. CDR1 and CDR2 (germline): LGHDT, YNNKEL (reference sequence). V lost 2 bases to trimming and J lost 4 bases, with 15 bases between them. The CDR3 DNA reads TGTGCCAGCAGCCAAAACCCGGAGGGGTTCGGAAACACCATATATTTT. Protein product: CASSQNPEGFGNTIYF.

The chain employs TRBV30 and TRBJ1-2; tentative D call: TRBD1 (6 bases). V was trimmed by 5 bases and J by 2 bases, leaving 15 bases between them. Germline V gene sequence: CDR1 GTSNPN, CDR2 SVGIG (reference sequence). The CDR3 loop spans 14 amino acids. As DNA, the CDR3 is TGTGCCTGGTACCGGGGGGGCCCCAACTATGGCTACACCTTC. This sequence encodes CAWYRGGPNYGYTF.

In its sample, this clone was seen once. The CDR3 loop is CASSGRDSPNTEAFF. In DNA form, the CDR3 reads TGTGCCAGCAGTGGTAGGGACAGCCCAAACACTGAAGCTTTCTTT. V gene TRBV25-1 combines with J gene TRBJ1-1; 7 positions match TRBD1. J was trimmed by 2 bases and V by 4 bases; bases with no gene match: 7. Per germline, CDR1 MGHDK and CDR2 SYGVNS. CDR3 length equals 15 residues. The variable domain in full, with the rest retrieved from reference TRBV25-1 and TRBJ1-1, is EADIYQTPRYLVIGTGKKITLECSQTMGHDKMYWYQQDPGMELHLIHYSYGVNSTEKGDLSSESTVSRIRTEHFPLTLESARPSHTSQYLCASSGRDSPNTEAFFGQGTRLTVV.

The J gene is TRBJ2-1, the V gene TRBV30, with D possibly matching TRBD1 (5 bases). The germline V gene encodes CDR1 GTSNPN and CDR2 SVGIG (reference sequence). V was shortened by 4 bases and J by 4 bases, with 8 bases between the two germline ends. This CDR3 is 12 amino acids long. CDR3: CAWTTEYNEQFF. The CDR3 DNA follows: TGTGCCTGGACGACAGAGTACAATGAGCAGTTCTTC.